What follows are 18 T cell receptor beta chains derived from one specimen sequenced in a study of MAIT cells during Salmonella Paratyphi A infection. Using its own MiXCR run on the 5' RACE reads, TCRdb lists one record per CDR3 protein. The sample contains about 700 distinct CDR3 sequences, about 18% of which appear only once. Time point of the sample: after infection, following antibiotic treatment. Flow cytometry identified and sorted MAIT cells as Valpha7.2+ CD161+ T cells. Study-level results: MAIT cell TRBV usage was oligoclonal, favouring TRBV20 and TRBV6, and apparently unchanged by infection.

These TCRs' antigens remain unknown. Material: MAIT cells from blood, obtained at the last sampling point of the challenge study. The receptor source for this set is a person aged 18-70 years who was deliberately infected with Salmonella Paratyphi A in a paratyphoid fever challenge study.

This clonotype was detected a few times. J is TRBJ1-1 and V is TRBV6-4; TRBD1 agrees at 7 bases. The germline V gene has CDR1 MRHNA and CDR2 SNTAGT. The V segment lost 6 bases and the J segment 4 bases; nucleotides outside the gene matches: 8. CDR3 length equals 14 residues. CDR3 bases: TGTGCCAGCAGCTCAGGGGGGGCGCCCACTGAAGCTTTCTTT. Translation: CASSSGGAPTEAFF.

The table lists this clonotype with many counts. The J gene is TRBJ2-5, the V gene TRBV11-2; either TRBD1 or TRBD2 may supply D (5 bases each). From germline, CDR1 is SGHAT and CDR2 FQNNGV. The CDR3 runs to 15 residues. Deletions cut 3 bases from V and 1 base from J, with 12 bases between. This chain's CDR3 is CASSFWGNPQETQYF. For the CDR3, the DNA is TGTGCCAGCAGCTTTTGGGGGAACCCCCAAGAGACCCAGTACTTC.

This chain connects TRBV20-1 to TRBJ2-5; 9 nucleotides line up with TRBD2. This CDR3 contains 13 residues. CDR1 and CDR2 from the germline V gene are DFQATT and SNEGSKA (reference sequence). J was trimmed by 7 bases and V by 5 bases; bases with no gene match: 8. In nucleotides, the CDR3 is TGCAGTGCTTTAGCGGGGGCCAAGGTGACCCAGTACTTC. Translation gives CSALAGAKVTQYF.

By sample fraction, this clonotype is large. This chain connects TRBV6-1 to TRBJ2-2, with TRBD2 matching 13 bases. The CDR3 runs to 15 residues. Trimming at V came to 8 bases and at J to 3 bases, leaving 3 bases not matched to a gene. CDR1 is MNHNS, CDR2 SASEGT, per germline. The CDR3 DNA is TGTGCCAGCTCCGGGACTAGCGGGGACACCGGGGAGCTGTTTTTT. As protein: CASSGTSGDTGELFF.

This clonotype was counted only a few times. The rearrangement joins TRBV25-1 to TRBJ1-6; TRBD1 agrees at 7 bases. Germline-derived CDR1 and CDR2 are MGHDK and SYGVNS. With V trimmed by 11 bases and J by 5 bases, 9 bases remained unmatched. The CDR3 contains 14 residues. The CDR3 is CAVRGDVNNSPLHF. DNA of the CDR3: TGTGCCGTCAGGGGGGACGTAAATAATTCACCCCTCCACTTT.

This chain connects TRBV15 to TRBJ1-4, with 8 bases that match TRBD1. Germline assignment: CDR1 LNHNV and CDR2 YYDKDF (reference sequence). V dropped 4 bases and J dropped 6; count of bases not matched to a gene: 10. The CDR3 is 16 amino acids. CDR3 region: CATSTRTGSGDEKLFF. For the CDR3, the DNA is TGTGCCACCAGCACAAGGACAGGGTCAGGGGATGAAAAACTGTTTTTT.

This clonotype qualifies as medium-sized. The CDR3 here is CASSEGGLEIDTQYF. The DNA of the CDR3 is TGTGCCAGCAGTGAGGGGGGACTAGAAATTGATACGCAGTATTTT. The rearrangement links TRBV6-4 to TRBJ2-3, with 8 bases identical to TRBD2. The CDR3 sequence is 15 residues long. With 3 bases clipped from V and 6 bases from J, the junction kept 8 bases outside the gene matches. CDR1 is MRHNA, CDR2 SNTAGT, per germline.

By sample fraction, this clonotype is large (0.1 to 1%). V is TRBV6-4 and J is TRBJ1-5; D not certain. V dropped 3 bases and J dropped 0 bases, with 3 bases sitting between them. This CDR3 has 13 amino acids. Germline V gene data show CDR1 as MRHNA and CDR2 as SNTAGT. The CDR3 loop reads CASSESSNQPQHF. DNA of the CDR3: TGTGCCAGCAGTGAGAGTAGCAATCAGCCCCAGCATTTT.

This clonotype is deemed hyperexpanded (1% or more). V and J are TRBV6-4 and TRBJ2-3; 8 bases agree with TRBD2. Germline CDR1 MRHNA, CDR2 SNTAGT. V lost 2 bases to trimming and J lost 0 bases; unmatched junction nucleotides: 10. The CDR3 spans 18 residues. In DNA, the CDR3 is TGTGCCAGCAGTGACGCTCCGTCGGGGGGGTCCAGCACAGATACGCAGTATTTT. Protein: CASSDAPSGGSSTDTQYF.

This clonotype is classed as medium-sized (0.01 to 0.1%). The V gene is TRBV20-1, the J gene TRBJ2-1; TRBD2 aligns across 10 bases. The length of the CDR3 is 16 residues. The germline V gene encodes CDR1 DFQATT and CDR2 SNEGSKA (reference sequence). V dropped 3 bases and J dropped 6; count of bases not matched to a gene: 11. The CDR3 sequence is CSARTLEREGRNEQFF. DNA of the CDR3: TGCAGTGCTAGGACCCTAGAGCGGGAGGGTCGCAATGAGCAGTTCTTC.

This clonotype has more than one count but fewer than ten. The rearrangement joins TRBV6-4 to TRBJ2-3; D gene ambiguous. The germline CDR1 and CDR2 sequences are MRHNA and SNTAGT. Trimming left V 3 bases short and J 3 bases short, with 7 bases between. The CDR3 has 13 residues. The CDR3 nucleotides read TGTGCCAGCAGTGAAGCTGCAACAGATACGCAGTATTTT. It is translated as CASSEAATDTQYF.

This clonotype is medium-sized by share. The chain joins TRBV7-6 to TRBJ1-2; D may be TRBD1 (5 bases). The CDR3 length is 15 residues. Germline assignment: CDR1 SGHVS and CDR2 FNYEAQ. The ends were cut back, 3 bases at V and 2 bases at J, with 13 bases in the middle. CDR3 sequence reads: CASSFLLQGNYGYTF. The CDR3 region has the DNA TGTGCCAGCAGCTTCCTGCTCCAGGGAAACTATGGCTACACCTTC. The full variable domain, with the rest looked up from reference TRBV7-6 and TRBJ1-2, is GAGVSQSPRYKVTKRGQDVALRCDPISGHVSLYWYRQALGQGPEFLTYFNYEAQQDKSGLPNDRFSAERPEGSISTLTIQRTEQRDSAMYRCASSFLLQGNYGYTFGSGTRLTVV.

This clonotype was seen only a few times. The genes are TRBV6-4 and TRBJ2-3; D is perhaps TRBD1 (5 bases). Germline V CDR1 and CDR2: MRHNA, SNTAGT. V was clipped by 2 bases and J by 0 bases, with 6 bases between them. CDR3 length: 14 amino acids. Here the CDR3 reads CASSDGASTDTQYF. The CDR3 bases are TGTGCCAGCAGTGACGGGGCTAGCACAGATACGCAGTATTTT.

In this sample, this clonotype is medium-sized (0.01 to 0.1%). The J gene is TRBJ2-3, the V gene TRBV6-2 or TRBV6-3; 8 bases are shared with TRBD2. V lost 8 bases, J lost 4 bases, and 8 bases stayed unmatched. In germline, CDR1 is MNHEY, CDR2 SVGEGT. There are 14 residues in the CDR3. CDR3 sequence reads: CASAGGIGADTQYF. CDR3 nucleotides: TGTGCCAGCGCGGGGGGAATTGGGGCAGATACGCAGTATTTT.

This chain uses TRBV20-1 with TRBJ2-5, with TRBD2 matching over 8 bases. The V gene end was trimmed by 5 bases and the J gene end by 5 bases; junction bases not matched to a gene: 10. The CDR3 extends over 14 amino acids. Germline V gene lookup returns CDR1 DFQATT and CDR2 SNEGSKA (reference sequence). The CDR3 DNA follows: TGCAGTGCTCGCGGGACTAGTATTACCGAGACCCAGTACTTC. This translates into CSARGTSITETQYF.

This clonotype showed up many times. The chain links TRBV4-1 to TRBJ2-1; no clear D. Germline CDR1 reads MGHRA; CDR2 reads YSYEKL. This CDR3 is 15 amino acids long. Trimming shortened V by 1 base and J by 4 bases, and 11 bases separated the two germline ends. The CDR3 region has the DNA TGCGCCAGCAGCCAAGCACTCGACACTTACAATGAGCAGTTCTTC. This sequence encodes CASSQALDTYNEQFF.

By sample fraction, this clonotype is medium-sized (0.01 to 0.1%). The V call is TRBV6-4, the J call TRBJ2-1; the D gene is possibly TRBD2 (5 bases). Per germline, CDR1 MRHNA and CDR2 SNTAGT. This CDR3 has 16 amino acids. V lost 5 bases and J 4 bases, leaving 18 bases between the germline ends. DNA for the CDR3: TGTGCCAGCAGTTATCTAGGGAGCGACCCGTACAATGAGCAGTTCTTC. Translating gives CASSYLGSDPYNEQFF.

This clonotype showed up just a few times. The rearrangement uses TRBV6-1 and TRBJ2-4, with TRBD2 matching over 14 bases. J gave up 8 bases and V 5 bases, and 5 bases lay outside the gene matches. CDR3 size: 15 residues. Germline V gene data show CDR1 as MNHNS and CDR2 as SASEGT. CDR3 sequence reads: CASSTTSGGADIQYF. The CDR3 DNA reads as TGTGCCAGCAGTACGACTAGCGGGGGGGCGGACATTCAGTACTTC.